What follows are 32 T cell receptor beta chains derived from one specimen sequenced in a study of CXCR3-negative and CXCR3-positive naive CD8 T cells. Broader study findings: More hydrophobic TRB CDR3s occurred in CXCR3-positive than in CXCR3-negative naive cells.

The libraries of TRB cDNA were prepared using 5' RACE with UMI labels. TCRdb re-called the 5' RACE reads; every CDR3 protein appears as one record, without DNA. The table lists about 120,000 distinct CDR3 sequences. Their specific antigens are unknown. The sequencing input was naive CXCR3+ CD8+ T cells from blood. Subset meaning: CD45RO-CCR7+CD27+CD95- naive CD8+ T cells expressing CXCR3 (TNR3+). Receptors originate from a human donor in good health. Some clones in this sample may be carry-over from other donors' samples.

V gene TRBV6-6 combines with J gene TRBJ2-1; lacking DNA, the TRBD1 call made by TCRdb goes unchecked. This CDR3 has 17 amino acids. From germline, CDR1 is MNHNY and CDR2 SVGAGI (reference sequence). The CDR3 region is CASSHRDRISSYNEQFF.

The chain uses TRBV7-6 and TRBJ1-2. Germline values: CDR1 SGHVS, CDR2 FNYEAQ. CDR3 length equals 14 residues. Here the CDR3 reads CASTSIDEYHGYTF.

The V call is TRBV7-9, the J call TRBJ2-7; TCRdb outputs TRBD1, but without DNA this stays unchecked. This CDR3 region has 13 residues. Germline values: CDR1 SEHNR, CDR2 FQNEAQ (reference sequence). This CDR3 is CASSLAGGNEQYF. Full variable domain (rest looked up from reference TRBV7-9 and TRBJ2-7): DTGVSQNPRHKITKRGQNVTFRCDPISEHNRLYWYRQTLGQGPEFLTYFQNEAQLEKSRLLSDRFSAERPKGSFSTLEIQRTEQGDSAMYLCASSLAGGNEQYFGPGTRLTVT.

The chain employs TRBV7-9 and TRBJ1-1; the TCRdb call, TRBD1, lacks DNA for checking. Germline lookup yields CDR1 SEHNR and CDR2 FQNEAQ (reference sequence). The CDR3 has 15 amino acids. CDR3 sequence: CASSLVGQQNTEAFF.

The chain has TRBV28 and TRBJ2-7; TCRdb reports TRBD1, a call that lacks DNA to check it against. Germline V gives CDR1 MDHEN, CDR2 SYDVKM. This CDR3 contains 14 residues. Here the CDR3 reads CASSFRGLLYEQYF.

The chain combines TRBV6-2 or TRBV6-3 with TRBJ1-5; TCRdb's D call, TRBD1, is unchecked because there is no DNA. The germline CDR1 and CDR2 sequences are MNHEY and SVGEGT. This CDR3 is 14 amino acids long. CDR3 sequence: CAKLQGYSNQPQHF.

This sequence joins TRBV29-1 and TRBJ2-5; lacking DNA, the TRBD1 call made by TCRdb goes unchecked. The CDR3 consists of 14 residues. CDR1 and CDR2 (germline): SQVTM, ANQGSEA. CDR3 loop: CSVKDLYMGETQYF.

CDR3 protein: CASSSPGPLVIYDEQYF. The J gene is TRBJ2-7, the V gene TRBV7-8; the D call of TRBD1 rests on TCRdb alone, since no DNA is present to check it. The germline V gene has CDR1 SGHVS and CDR2 FQNEAQ. The CDR3 totals 17 residues.

The genes are TRBV19 and TRBJ2-2. Germline values: CDR1 LNHDA, CDR2 SQIVND (reference sequence). This CDR3 is built from 12 residues. The CDR3 here is CASSRDTGELFF.

The J gene is TRBJ2-2, the V gene TRBV13; TCRdb proposes TRBD1, but this gene call is untestable without DNA. Germline V CDR1 and CDR2: PRHDT, FYEKMQ (reference sequence). This CDR3 spans 15 amino acids. CDR3 loop: CTSSLVAGVTGELFF.

The rearrangement joins TRBV29-1 to TRBJ1-2; TCRdb's D call, TRBD1, is unchecked because there is no DNA. This CDR3 contains 13 residues. CDR1 and CDR2 (germline): SQVTM, ANQGSEA. CDR3 sequence: CSVDRDGIDGYTF.

This chain connects TRBV4-1 to TRBJ2-3; the D call of TRBD2 rests on TCRdb alone, since no DNA is present to check it. The CDR3 is made up of 16 amino acids. Germline V gene lookup returns CDR1 MGHRA and CDR2 YSYEKL. The CDR3 here is CASKMTAGTHTDTQYF.

This rearrangement joins TRBV16 to TRBJ1-1; TCRdb reports TRBD1, a call that lacks DNA to check it against. Germline V lookup: CDR1 KGHSY, CDR2 FQNENV. This CDR3 is 14 amino acids long. The CDR3 here is CASSPPPGYTEAFF.

The genes are TRBV6-5 and TRBJ2-1; TCRdb lists TRBD1, though no DNA is available to test this call. The CDR3 is made up of 15 amino acids. The germline V gene has CDR1 MNHEY and CDR2 SVGAGI. CDR3 sequence: CASSVGQGIYNEQFF.

The V and J genes are TRBV7-2 and TRBJ2-7; TCRdb outputs TRBD1, but without DNA this stays unchecked. This CDR3 region has 15 residues. Per germline, CDR1 SGHTA and CDR2 FQGNSA. The CDR3 is CASSLGRGRSYEQYF. The entire variable domain, with the rest obtained from reference TRBV7-2 and TRBJ2-7, is as follows: GAGVSQSPSNKVTEKGKDVELRCDPISGHTALYWYRQSLGQGLEFLIYFQGNSAPDKSGLPSDRFSAERTGGSVSTLTIQRTQQEDSAVYLCASSLGRGRSYEQYFGPGTRLTVT.

The V and J genes are TRBV29-1 and TRBJ1-1. The CDR3 length is 13 residues. Germline V gene data show CDR1 as SQVTM and CDR2 as ANQGSEA. The CDR3 loop is CSVVTRGQPEAFF.

The chain couples TRBV15 to TRBJ1-1; the TCRdb D gene call, TRBD1, has no DNA to confirm it. Germline V gene lookup returns CDR1 LNHNV and CDR2 YYDKDF (reference sequence). CDR3 length: 13 residues. CDR3 amino acids: CATQWAMNTEAFF. The full variable domain, its missing parts supplied by reference TRBV15 and TRBJ1-1, is DAMVIQNPRYQVTQFGKPVTLSCSQTLNHNVMYWYQQKSSQAPKLLFHYYDKDFNNEADTPDNFQSRRPNTSFCFLDIRSPGLGDTAMYLCATQWAMNTEAFFGQGTRLTVV.

The J gene is TRBJ2-5, the V gene TRBV20-1; the D call from TCRdb, TRBD2, cannot be confirmed without DNA. The CDR3 is 16 amino acids. Germline V CDR1 and CDR2: DFQATT, SNEGSKA (reference sequence). The CDR3 loop is CSAREFEREREETQYF.

The rearrangement uses TRBV4-1 and TRBJ2-2; absent DNA, TCRdb's TRBD1 call cannot be checked. The CDR3 spans 18 residues. Germline lookup yields CDR1 MGHRA and CDR2 YSYEKL. CDR3 sequence: CASSQKGPGRMNTGELFF.

The chain couples TRBV15 to TRBJ2-1; TCRdb's assignment of TRBD1 cannot be checked, as there is no DNA. CDR3 length: 13 residues. Germline V CDR1 and CDR2: LNHNV, YYDKDF (reference sequence). CDR3 sequence: CATSGQGRNEQFF.

This rearrangement joins TRBV12-3 or TRBV12-4 to TRBJ2-7; TCRdb's D gene call, TRBD1, goes unchecked for lack of DNA. This CDR3 has 16 amino acids. The CDR3 is CASRRSGDRDKYEQYF.

The rearrangement links TRBV2 to TRBJ2-7. This CDR3 has 14 amino acids. From germline, CDR1 is SNHLY and CDR2 FYNNEI. CDR3 sequence reads: CASSLDLTTYEQYF.

V and J are TRBV28 and TRBJ2-7; TCRdb gives TRBD1 as the D gene, but with no DNA this cannot be confirmed. CDR3 size: 16 residues. CDR1 and CDR2 (germline): MDHEN, SYDVKM. The CDR3 loop reads CASSFGPGDSTYEQYF.

This chain links TRBV6-4 with TRBJ2-1; TCRdb calls TRBD1, which cannot be checked without DNA. The CDR3 spans 15 residues. Germline values: CDR1 MRHNA, CDR2 SNTAGT. CDR3 loop: CASSALGGSYNEQFF.

The chain has TRBV13 and TRBJ1-1; checking the TCRdb D call of TRBD1 is not possible without DNA. The CDR3 is 13 residues long. Germline V gene lookup returns CDR1 PRHDT and CDR2 FYEKMQ (reference sequence). The CDR3 is CASSLEGHTEAFF.

The chain has TRBV3-1 and TRBJ1-2. CDR3 size: 16 residues. Germline CDR1 LGHDT, CDR2 YNNKEL (reference sequence). The CDR3 spells CASSQESGRANYGYTF.

This chain joins TRBV29-1 and TRBJ2-2; the D call of TRBD2 rests on TCRdb alone, since no DNA is present to check it. CDR3 length: 16 residues. Germline V gene data show CDR1 as SQVTM and CDR2 as ANQGSEA. CDR3 sequence: CSVDGLAGEVTGELFF.

The CDR3 spells CASNRGVYSNQPQHF. The chain has TRBV6-2 or TRBV6-3 and TRBJ1-5; TCRdb's D call of TRBD1 is untestable without DNA. The CDR3 contains 15 residues. The germline gives CDR1 MNHEY, CDR2 SVGEGT.

The chain has TRBV28 and TRBJ1-5; the D call of TRBD1 rests on TCRdb alone, since no DNA is present to check it. Germline V lookup: CDR1 MDHEN, CDR2 SYDVKM. CDR3 length: 17 residues. CDR3 loop: CASSFSFDRTSNQPQHF.

This chain links TRBV29-1 with TRBJ1-2. In germline, CDR1 is SQVTM, CDR2 ANQGSEA. The CDR3 is 11 amino acids. This CDR3 is CSLRVGYGYTF.

The rearrangement links TRBV18 to TRBJ1-1. CDR1 is KGHSH, CDR2 LQKENI, per germline. There are 13 residues in the CDR3. The CDR3 protein is CASSTIRAPEAFF.

V is TRBV4-1 and J is TRBJ1-1; TCRdb's D gene call, TRBD1, goes unchecked for lack of DNA. Germline V gene data show CDR1 as MGHRA and CDR2 as YSYEKL. CDR3 length equals 15 residues. The chain's CDR3 is CASSLAQGAGTEAFF.